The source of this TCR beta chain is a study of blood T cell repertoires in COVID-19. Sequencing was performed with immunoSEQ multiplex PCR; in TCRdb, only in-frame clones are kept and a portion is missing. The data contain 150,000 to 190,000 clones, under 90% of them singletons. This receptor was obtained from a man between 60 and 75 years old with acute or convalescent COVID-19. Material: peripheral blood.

The CDR3 is CASSVLAGAYEQYF. CDR3 sequence (DNA): TGTGCCAGCAGTGTCCTAGCGGGAGCCTACGAGCAGTACTTC. V usage is TRBV27 and J usage is TRBJ2-7; TRBD2 aligns across 10 bases. V gave up 5 bases and J gave up 2 bases; unmatched junction bases: 3. Germline lookup yields CDR1 MNHEY and CDR2 SMNVEV (reference sequence). This CDR3 has 14 residues.